The clone carrying this T cell receptor beta chain was seen a handful of times. The data belong to a study of CD4 and CD8 cells across lung adenocarcinoma regions. V was clipped by 8 bases and J by 0 bases, with 11 bases between them. The V gene's germline CDR1 is MNHEY and CDR2 SVGAGI. This CDR3 contains 13 residues. One entry per CDR3 protein results from TCRdb running MiXCR on the PCR reads. The sample gives 3,000 to 4,500 distinct CDR3 sequences, around 60% of which show up once; approximately 19% is in the top ten. This sequence was found in a male donor with lung adenocarcinoma. The CD4 and CD8 labels of this study may be unreliable. Sequencing input: CD4+ T cells from the margin of a lung tumor. This chain uses TRBV6-5 with TRBJ2-7; D gene unclear. CDR3 bases: TGTGCCAGCGTTAACGACCCCTCCTACGAGCAGTACTTC. Translated, it gives CASVNDPSYEQYF.